This record looks at one TCR beta chain sequence and its context. As yet, its antigen is unknown. Each molecule of TCR cDNA was tagged with one unique molecular identifier. One entry per CDR3 protein results from TCRdb running MiXCR on the 5' RACE reads. The sample records tens of thousands of distinct CDR3 sequences, roughly 21% being singletons. This sample was taken from a study of spatial heterogeneity in lung cancer. Study at large: The roughly 68 donors had untreated early-stage non-small cell lung cancer. Study conclusions and caveats: More often at tumor resection than at routine follow-up, ubiquitous expanded tumor TCRs were detected in the blood.

The CDR3 has 12 amino acids. CDR1 is KGHDR and CDR2 is SFDVKD in the germline V gene. Trimming left V 5 bases short and J 10 bases short, with 11 bases between. Indicated time point: blood at routine non-recurrence follow-up after resection. In each case, whole RNA from tumor, nontumor lung or frozen PBMC was sequenced unsorted. Sequencing was performed on PBMCs, taken at follow-up. The chain has TRBV24-1 and TRBJ1-5, with D uncertain. This clonotype was sampled from a male donor with early-stage non-small cell lung cancer. The CDR3 here is CATSVGIGPQHF. The CDR3 DNA sequence: TGTGCCACCAGTGTGGGGATCGGCCCCCAGCATTTT.